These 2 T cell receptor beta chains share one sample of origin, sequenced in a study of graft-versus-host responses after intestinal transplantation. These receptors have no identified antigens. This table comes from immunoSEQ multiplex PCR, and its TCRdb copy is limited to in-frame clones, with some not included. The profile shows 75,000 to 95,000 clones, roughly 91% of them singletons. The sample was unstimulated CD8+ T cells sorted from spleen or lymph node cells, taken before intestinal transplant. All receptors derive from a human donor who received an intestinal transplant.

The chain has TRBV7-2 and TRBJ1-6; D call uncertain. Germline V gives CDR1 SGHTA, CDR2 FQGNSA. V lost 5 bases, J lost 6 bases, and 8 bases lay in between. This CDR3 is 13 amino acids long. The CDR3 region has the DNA TGTGCCAGCAGCCCCGGACTTAATTCACCCCTCCACTTT. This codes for CASSPGLNSPLHF.

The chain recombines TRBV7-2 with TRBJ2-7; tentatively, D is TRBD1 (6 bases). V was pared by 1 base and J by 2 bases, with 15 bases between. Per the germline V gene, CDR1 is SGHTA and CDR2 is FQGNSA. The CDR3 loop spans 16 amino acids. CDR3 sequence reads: CASSLEGGRVTYEQYF. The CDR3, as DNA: TGTGCCAGCAGCTTAGAAGGGGGTAGAGTGACCTACGAGCAGTACTTC.